This T cell receptor beta chain was observed in a study of T cell responses to AZD1222 COVID-19 vaccine. Whole-study findings and limits: Samples come after the peak T cell response, not at day 14. Females outnumbered males among donors, who were mostly white British; clonal diversity was possibly underestimated. Spike-specific TCR breadth and depth rose after two AZD1222 doses. Spike was spanned by vaccine-associated CD4 TCRs, which were dominant at 160-218 and 743-854.

The protocol was immunoSEQ multiplex PCR, while the TCRdb copy is restricted to in-frame clones and leaves out a portion. The repertoire includes around 160,000 clones, approximately 94% of them detected once, and approximately 4.8% sits in the top ten. On this clone itself: Its antigen is unidentified.

This clonotype was obtained from an adult who received the AZD1222 COVID-19 vaccine. This specimen was peripheral blood, taken 28 days after the second AZD1222 dose.

CDR3 coding DNA: TGTGCCAGCATGCGGGAGGTTAGCACAGATACGCAGTATTTT. Protein product: CASMREVSTDTQYF. The chain combines TRBV2 with TRBJ2-3; 8 nucleotides match TRBD2. The germline V gene encodes CDR1 SNHLY and CDR2 FYNNEI. The CDR3 contains 14 residues. The ends lost 7 bases at V and 0 bases at J; junction bases unmatched: 3.